The clone carrying this TCR beta chain was observed a few times. A sample-barcoded 5' primer and a J-beta primer mix were used in a second PCR of about 6 to 11 cycles. Using its own MiXCR run on the 5' RACE reads, TCRdb lists one record per CDR3 protein. The data hold 800,000 or so distinct CDR3 sequences, with 25% observed a single time. The record originates from a study of blood T cells in healthy people across ages. Study-wide context: About one barcoded TCR beta cDNA was captured per two T cells.

Trimming left V 2 bases short and J 4 bases short, with 6 bases between. The CDR3 length is 13 residues. The germline CDR1 and CDR2 sequences are SGHTA and FQGNSA. Isolation recovered at least 6 million PBMCs from every sample. These data also featured in a second study, about T cells of mothers and their children. Turning to that study: Detection of persistent microchimeric T cell clones did not occur.

The sequence came from a boy aged 10-17 years in good health. The sample was blood. V is TRBV7-2 and J is TRBJ1-3; D is undetermined. In DNA, the CDR3 is TGTGCCAGCAGCTTACCCCCCGGAAACACCATATATTTT. Protein sequence: CASSLPPGNTIYF.